Shown below are 15 T cell receptor beta chains from a single sample sequenced in a study of early T cells in non-severe SARS-CoV-2 infection (dated by TCRdb to 2020 to 2023). To prepare the library, 5' RACE was applied. This sample was sequenced with a NextSeq 500. The public reads were quality trimmed at Q25 with fastp and then assembled into clones with MiXCR by TCRdb, keeping productive beta chains. Rows matching on CDR3 protein sequence are summarized as one entry with the most common DNA and genes. The sample records under 75,000 distinct CDR3 sequences, about 13% of which are singletons. The biggest ten clones account for 8% to 10% of the sample. Source material: whole blood. These receptors all come from an adult who was a healthcare worker with PCR-confirmed SARS-CoV-2 infection or an uninfected control (not recorded which).

This clonotype was seen at least ten times. The chain links TRBV28 to TRBJ1-5, with D perhaps matching TRBD1 (6 bases). This CDR3 spans 18 amino acids. V was pared by 5 bases and J by 5 bases, with 25 bases between. CDR1 MDHEN and CDR2 SYDVKM come from the germline V gene. The CDR3 nucleotides are TGTGCCAGCAGTACCTTTATTTCGTATAGACAGGCGCATCAGCCCCAGCATTTT. Translation gives CASSTFISYRQAHQPQHF.

Many counts were recorded for this clonotype. The rearrangement links TRBV5-5 to TRBJ2-3; D call uncertain. V lost 6 bases, J lost 6 bases, and 8 bases lay in between. CDR3 size: 11 residues. Germline V gives CDR1 SGHKS, CDR2 YYEKEE (reference sequence). CDR3 sequence: CASKGWDTQYF. CDR3 DNA sequence: TGTGCCAGCAAAGGATGGGATACGCAGTATTTT.

This clonotype was found a few times. The chain links TRBV7-3 to TRBJ2-1; the D gene is possibly TRBD2 (6 bases). This CDR3 has 17 residues. Germline V gene data show CDR1 as SGHTA and CDR2 as FQGTGA. The V end lost 2 bases, the J end lost 1 base, and 15 bases lay between the germline ends. As DNA, the CDR3 is TGTGCCAGCAGCTTAGGACCGGGACTGTCGTCCTACAATGAGCAGTTCTTC. It codes for CASSLGPGLSSYNEQFF. Combining the CDR3 with reference TRBV7-3 and TRBJ2-1 gives the whole variable domain GAGVSQTPSNKVTEKGKYVELRCDPISGHTALYWYRQSLGQGPEFLIYFQGTGAADDSGLPNDRFFAVRPEGSVSTLKIQRTERGDSAVYLCASSLGPGLSSYNEQFFGPGTRLTVL.

This clonotype was counted many times. The rearrangement joins TRBV29-1 to TRBJ1-1; the match to TRBD1 covers 11 bases. Germline V gives CDR1 SQVTM, CDR2 ANQGSEA. The CDR3 runs 15 residues. V lost 3 bases to trimming and J lost 1 base; unmatched junction nucleotides: 4. CDR3 region: CSVDGQGAGNTEAFF. The CDR3 region has the DNA TGCAGCGTTGATGGACAGGGGGCAGGGAACACTGAAGCTTTCTTT.

This clonotype is medium-sized (0.01 to 0.1%) in the sample. The rearrangement links TRBV5-6 to TRBJ2-3, with D uncertain. The CDR3 has 15 residues. Germline CDR1 reads SGHDT; CDR2 reads YYEEEE. Trimming removed 4 bases from V and 8 bases from J, with 20 bases in between. CDR3 sequence (DNA): TGTGCCAGCAGCACGAGACCCCAGCGATGGGTTACGCAGTATTTT. Its protein is CASSTRPQRWVTQYF.

This clonotype was seen ten or more times. V is TRBV20-1 and J is TRBJ2-3; no clear D. Deletions cut 6 bases from V and 1 base from J, with 5 bases between. Germline V gene lookup returns CDR1 DFQATT and CDR2 SNEGSKA (reference sequence). CDR3 size: 11 residues. This chain's CDR3 is CSASGTDTQYF. The CDR3 nucleotides are TGCAGTGCGAGTGGCACAGATACGCAGTATTTT.

This clonotype was seen only a few times. V and J are TRBV4-1 and TRBJ2-4; D gene unclear. Trimming cost V 0 bases and J 10 bases, with 13 bases left between them. Looked up from germline, CDR1 is MGHRA and CDR2 is YSYEKL. This CDR3 contains 14 residues. The CDR3 sequence is CASSQDGRAGIQYF. CDR3 bases: TGCGCCAGCAGCCAAGACGGACGGGCTGGGATTCAGTACTTC.

Relative to its sample, this clonotype is large (0.1 to 1%). The CDR3 loop is CASSLAGQQREETQYF. The CDR3 nucleotides are TGTGCCAGCAGCTTAGCGGGACAACAAAGGGAAGAGACCCAGTACTTC. The V call is TRBV7-9, the J call TRBJ2-5, with D perhaps TRBD1 (6 bases). The CDR3 contains 16 residues. V gave up 0 bases and J gave up 3 bases, with 14 bases separating them. CDR1 and CDR2 (germline): SEHNR, FQNEAQ (reference sequence). The full variable domain, with the rest looked up from reference TRBV7-9 and TRBJ2-5, is DTGVSQNPRHKITKRGQNVTFRCDPISEHNRLYWYRQTLGQGPEFLTYFQNEAQLEKSRLLSDRFSAERPKGSFSTLEIQRTEQGDSAMYLCASSLAGQQREETQYFGPGTRLLVL.

This rearrangement joins TRBV7-2 to TRBJ1-4, with D unclear. With 6 bases removed from V and 5 bases from J, the gap between germline ends came to 16 bases. CDR3 length: 15 residues. Germline values: CDR1 SGHTA, CDR2 FQGNSA. Here the CDR3 DNA reads TGTGCCAGCAGAAGCGGACGGAGGCTAAATGAAAAACTGTTTTTT. Translating gives CASRSGRRLNEKLFF.

In its sample, this clonotype was seen a few times. In DNA, the CDR3 is TGTGCCAGCAGCTCGCTAGCGGGGGGCCGGGGTGAGACCCAGTACTTC. Protein sequence: CASSSLAGGRGETQYF. The genes are TRBV7-6 and TRBJ2-5, with TRBD2 identical over 11 bases. V was pared by 4 bases and J by 5 bases, with 9 bases of the junction left unmatched. Germline V gene lookup returns CDR1 SGHVS and CDR2 FNYEAQ. This CDR3 is 16 amino acids long.

As regards this clonotype: This may arise from a read error, as a much more abundant clone is one base away. The J gene is TRBJ2-1, the V gene TRBV12-3 or TRBV12-4, with 9 bases fitting TRBD2. The CDR3 is 16 amino acids. The CDR3 is CVSSPRTSALYNEQFF. CDR3 coding DNA: TGTGTCAGCAGTCCCCGGACTAGCGCTCTATACAATGAGCAGTTCTTC.

This clonotype was counted many times. The gene calls are TRBV19 and TRBJ2-1; D call uncertain. V dropped 9 bases and J dropped 8 bases, with 11 bases sitting between them. The CDR3 has 11 amino acids. From germline, CDR1 is LNHDA and CDR2 SQIVND (reference sequence). The CDR3 spells CARLWLDEQFF. CDR3 DNA: TGTGCCAGACTGTGGCTCGATGAGCAGTTCTTC.

V gene TRBV12-3 or TRBV12-4 combines with J gene TRBJ2-4; no definite D call. V lost 6 bases and J lost 1, with 7 bases in between. CDR3 length equals 13 residues. The CDR3 sequence is CASSQGAKNIQYF. The CDR3 coding sequence is TGTGCCAGCAGCCAAGGGGCCAAAAACATTCAGTACTTC.

The sample holds a few counts of this clonotype. CDR3 region: CASSLEEAGRGGQYF. CDR3 nucleotides: TGTGCCAGCAGCTTAGAGGAGGCGGGGCGAGGCGGGCAGTACTTC. This chain joins TRBV7-9 and TRBJ2-7, with D possibly being TRBD2 (6 bases). V shed 1 base and J shed 9 bases, with 19 bases lying between them. The CDR3 runs to 15 residues. Germline V gene lookup returns CDR1 SEHNR and CDR2 FQNEAQ (reference sequence).

As regards this clonotype: A junction end diverges from the germline sequence, so it may reflect a read error. The chain employs TRBV29-1 and TRBJ2-5; no clear D gene. The germline gives CDR1 SQVTM, CDR2 ANQGSEA. The CDR3 extends over 12 amino acids. The CDR3 spells CSVSIIQETQCF. The CDR3 DNA follows: TGCAGCGTATCAATCATTCAAGAGACCCAGTGCTTC.